The rows below give T cell receptor beta chains drawn from one sample of a study of T cell responses to AZD1222 COVID-19 vaccine. TCRdb keeps only in-frame clones here, not all; method: immunoSEQ multiplex PCR. The table includes some 180,000 clones, around 88% detected once. The sequences come from peripheral blood, collected on day 0 of AZD1222 vaccination. All receptors derive from an adult in good health. The CDR3 runs from the conserved cysteine through the conserved F or W. The order of the fields is V gene, clone size, J gene, D gene, CDR3 DNA, CDR3 protein. The D gene is left open where the match is weak. The size of a clone is reported for some rows only, either as once, few or many, or as a class for expanded clones.

>TRBV28|once|TRBJ1-2|.
TGTGCCAGCAGCCGGGGTGGTGGCTACACCTTC
CASSRGGGYTF
>TRBV7-9|.|TRBJ1-4|.
TGTGCCAGCAGCCTAGGGGCAGGGAATGAAAAACTGTTTTTT
CASSLGAGNEKLFF
>TRBV28|.|TRBJ2-1|TRBD1
TGTGCCAGCAGTTTAAGGATCTTGGACAGGGGGCAGAATGAGCAGTTCTTC
CASSLRILDRGQNEQFF
>TRBV6-5|.|TRBJ2-7|TRBD1
TGTGCCAGCAGCCGACAGGGAAACTCCTACGAGCAGTACTTC
CASSRQGNSYEQYF
>TRBV18|.|TRBJ1-2|TRBD1
TGTGCCAGCTCACTCGGGACAGGTCGTGGCTACACCTTC
CASSLGTGRGYTF
>TRBV5-1|.|TRBJ2-3|TRBD2
TGCGCCAGCAACCTCGGCGGGGGGGCGAAAGATACGCAGTATTTT
CASNLGGGAKDTQYF
>TRBV28|.|TRBJ2-1|TRBD1
TGTGCCACGCAGGGGGTTGTTAGGCAGTTCTTC
CATQGVVRQFF
>TRBV9|.|TRBJ2-1|TRBD1
TGTGCCAGCAGCGTAGTTGGAGGGGGACAGGGCGGTGAGCAGTTCTTC
CASSVVGGGQGGEQFF
>TRBV21-1|few|TRBJ1-6|.
TGTGCCAGCAGACAGGGTGGGGATTCACCCCTCCACTTT
CASRQGGDSPLHF
>TRBV7-2|.|TRBJ2-7|.
TGTGCCAGCAGCTTAGTGGGCCAGGGTCCCTACGAGCAGTACTTC
CASSLVGQGPYEQYF